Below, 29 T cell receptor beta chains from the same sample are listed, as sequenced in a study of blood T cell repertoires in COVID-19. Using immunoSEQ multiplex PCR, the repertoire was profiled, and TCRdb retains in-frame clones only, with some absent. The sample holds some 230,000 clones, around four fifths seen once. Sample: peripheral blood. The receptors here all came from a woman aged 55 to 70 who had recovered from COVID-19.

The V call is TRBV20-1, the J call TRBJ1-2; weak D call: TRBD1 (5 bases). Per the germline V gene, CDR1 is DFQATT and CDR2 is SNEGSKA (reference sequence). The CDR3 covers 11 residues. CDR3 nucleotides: TGCAGCGGATTCCAGGGTGGCGGCTACACCTTC. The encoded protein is CSGFQGGGYTF.

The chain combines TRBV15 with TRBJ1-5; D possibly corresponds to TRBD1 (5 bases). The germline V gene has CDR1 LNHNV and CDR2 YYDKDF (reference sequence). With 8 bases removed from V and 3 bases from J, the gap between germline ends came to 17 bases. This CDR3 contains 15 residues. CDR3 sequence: CATGPGGGVNQPQHF. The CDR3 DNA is TGTGCCACCGGACCCGGCGGGGGAGTCAATCAGCCCCAGCATTTT.

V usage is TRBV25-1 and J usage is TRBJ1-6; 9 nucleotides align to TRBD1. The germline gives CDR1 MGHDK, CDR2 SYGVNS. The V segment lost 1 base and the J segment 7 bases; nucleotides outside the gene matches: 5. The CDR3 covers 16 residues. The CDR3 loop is CASSEWGDRVNSPLHF. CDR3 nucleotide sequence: TGTGCCAGCAGTGAATGGGGGGACAGGGTAAATTCACCCCTCCACTTT.

The CDR3 region is CASGLDLRGGRNYGYTF. The CDR3 DNA reads TGTGCTAGTGGTTTAGATCTTAGGGGGGGACGAAACTATGGCTACACCTTC. The chain employs TRBV12-5 and TRBJ1-2, with D maybe TRBD1 (6 bases). The CDR3 is 17 residues long. V was pared by 3 bases and J by 2 bases, with 19 bases between. The germline CDR1 and CDR2 sequences are LGHNT and FRNRAP.

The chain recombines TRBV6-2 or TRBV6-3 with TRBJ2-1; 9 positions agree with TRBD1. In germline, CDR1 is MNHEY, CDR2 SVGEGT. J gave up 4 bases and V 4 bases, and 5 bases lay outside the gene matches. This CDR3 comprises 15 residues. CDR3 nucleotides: TGTGCCAGCAGTTCTCCGGGACAGGGTTACAATGAGCAGTTCTTC. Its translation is CASSSPGQGYNEQFF.

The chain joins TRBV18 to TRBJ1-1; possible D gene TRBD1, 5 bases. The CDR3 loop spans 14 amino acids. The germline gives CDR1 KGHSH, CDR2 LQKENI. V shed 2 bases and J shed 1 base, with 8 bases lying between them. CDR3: CASSPDRPNTEAFF. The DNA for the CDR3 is TGTGCCAGCTCACCAGACAGACCGAACACTGAAGCTTTCTTT.

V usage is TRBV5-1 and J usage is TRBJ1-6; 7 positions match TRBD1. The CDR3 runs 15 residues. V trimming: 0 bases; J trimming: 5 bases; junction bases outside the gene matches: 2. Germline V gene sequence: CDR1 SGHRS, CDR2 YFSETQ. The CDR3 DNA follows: TGCGCCAGCAGCTTGGGAGGGACAGATAATTCACCCCTCCACTTT. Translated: CASSLGGTDNSPLHF.

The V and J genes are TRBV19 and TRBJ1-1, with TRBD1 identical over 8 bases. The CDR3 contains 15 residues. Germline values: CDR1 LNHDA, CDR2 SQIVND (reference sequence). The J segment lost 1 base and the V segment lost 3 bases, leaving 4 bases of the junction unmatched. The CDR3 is CASSIDRGPNTEAFF. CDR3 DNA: TGTGCCAGTAGTATTGACAGGGGCCCGAACACTGAAGCTTTCTTT.

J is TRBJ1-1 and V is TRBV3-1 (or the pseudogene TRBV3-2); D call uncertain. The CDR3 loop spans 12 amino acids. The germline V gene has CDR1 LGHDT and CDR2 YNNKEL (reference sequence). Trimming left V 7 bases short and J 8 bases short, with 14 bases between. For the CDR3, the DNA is TGTGCCAGCACCATACGGACTGTGGAAGCTTTCTTT. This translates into CASTIRTVEAFF.

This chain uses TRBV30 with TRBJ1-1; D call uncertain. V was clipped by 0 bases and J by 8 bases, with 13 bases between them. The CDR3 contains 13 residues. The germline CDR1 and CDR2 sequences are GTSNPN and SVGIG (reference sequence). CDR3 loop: CAWSVQFGSEAFF. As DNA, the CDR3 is TGTGCCTGGAGTGTACAATTTGGCTCGGAAGCTTTCTTT.

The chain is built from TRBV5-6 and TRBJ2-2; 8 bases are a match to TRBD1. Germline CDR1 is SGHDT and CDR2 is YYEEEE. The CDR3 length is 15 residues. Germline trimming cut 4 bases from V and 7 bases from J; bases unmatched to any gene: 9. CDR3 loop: CASSPRTGRLGELFF. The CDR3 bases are TGTGCCAGCAGCCCGCGGACAGGGCGGCTCGGGGAGCTGTTTTTT.

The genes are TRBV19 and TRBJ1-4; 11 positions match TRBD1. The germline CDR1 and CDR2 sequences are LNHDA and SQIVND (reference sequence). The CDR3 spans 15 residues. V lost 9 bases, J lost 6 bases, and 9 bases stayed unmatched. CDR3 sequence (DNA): TGTGCCAGCCGGGACAGGGGGTTTACTGATGAAAAACTGTTTTTT. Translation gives CASRDRGFTDEKLFF.

CDR3 in amino acids: CASSYGGGARRETQYF. In nucleotides, the CDR3 is TGTGCCAGCAGTTACGGCGGGGGGGCCCGGCGAGAGACCCAGTACTTC. This sequence joins TRBV6-6 and TRBJ2-5; TRBD2 aligns across 9 bases. The CDR3 totals 16 residues. CDR1 is MNHNY and CDR2 is SVGAGI in the germline V gene (reference sequence). The J segment lost 4 bases and the V segment lost 2 bases, leaving 8 bases of the junction unmatched.

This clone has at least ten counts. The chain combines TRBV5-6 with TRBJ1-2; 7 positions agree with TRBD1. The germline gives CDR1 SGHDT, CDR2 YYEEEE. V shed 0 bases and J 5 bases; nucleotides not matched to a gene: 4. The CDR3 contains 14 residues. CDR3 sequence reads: CASSLGSGGYGYTF. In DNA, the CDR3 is TGTGCCAGCAGCTTGGGTTCAGGGGGATATGGCTACACCTTC.

This chain's CDR3 is CASSVNEQYF. The CDR3 DNA is TGTGCCAGCAGCGTAAACGAGCAGTACTTC. V usage is TRBV27 and J usage is TRBJ2-7; D is uncertain. The CDR3 extends over 10 amino acids. Trimming left V 6 bases short and J 5 bases short, with 5 bases between. CDR1 and CDR2 from the germline V gene are MNHEY and SMNVEV (reference sequence).

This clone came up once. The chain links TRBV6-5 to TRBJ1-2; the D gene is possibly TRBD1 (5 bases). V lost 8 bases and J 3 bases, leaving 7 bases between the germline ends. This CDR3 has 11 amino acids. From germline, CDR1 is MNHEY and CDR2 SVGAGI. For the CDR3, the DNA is TGTGCCAGCGCAGGGTACTATGGCTACACCTTC. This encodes CASAGYYGYTF.

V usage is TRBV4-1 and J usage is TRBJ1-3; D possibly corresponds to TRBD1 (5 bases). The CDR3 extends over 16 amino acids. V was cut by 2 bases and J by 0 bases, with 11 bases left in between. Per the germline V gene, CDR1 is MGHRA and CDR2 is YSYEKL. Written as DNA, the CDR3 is TGCGCCAGCAGCCAACCCGGGGGGGGCTCTGGAAACACCATATATTTT. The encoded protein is CASSQPGGGSGNTIYF.

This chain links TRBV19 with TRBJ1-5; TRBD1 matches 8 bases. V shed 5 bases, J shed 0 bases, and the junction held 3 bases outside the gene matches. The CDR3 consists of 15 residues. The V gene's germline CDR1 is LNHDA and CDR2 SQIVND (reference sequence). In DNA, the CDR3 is TGTGCCAGTAGTCGGACAGGGCATAGCAATCAGCCCCAGCATTTT. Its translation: CASSRTGHSNQPQHF.

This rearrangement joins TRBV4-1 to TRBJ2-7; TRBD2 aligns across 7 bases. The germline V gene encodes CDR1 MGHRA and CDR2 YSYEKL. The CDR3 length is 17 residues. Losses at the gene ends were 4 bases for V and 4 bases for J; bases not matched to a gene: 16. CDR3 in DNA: TGCGCCAGCAGCCCTGAGGCACGGTCACTAGCGTCTTACGAGCAGTACTTC. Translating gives CASSPEARSLASYEQYF.

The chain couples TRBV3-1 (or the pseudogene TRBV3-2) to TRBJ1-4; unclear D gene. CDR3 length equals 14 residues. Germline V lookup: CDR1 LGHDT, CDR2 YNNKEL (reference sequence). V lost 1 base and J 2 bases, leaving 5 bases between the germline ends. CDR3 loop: CASSQGITNEKLFF. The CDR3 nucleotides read TGTGCCAGCAGCCAAGGTATTACTAATGAAAAACTGTTTTTT.

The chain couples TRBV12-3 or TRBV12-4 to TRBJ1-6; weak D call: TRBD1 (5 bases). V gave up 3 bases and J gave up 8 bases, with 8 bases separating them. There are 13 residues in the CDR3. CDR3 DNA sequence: TGTGCCAGCAGTTTTGGGGCCGATTCACCCCTCCACTTT. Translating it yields CASSFGADSPLHF.

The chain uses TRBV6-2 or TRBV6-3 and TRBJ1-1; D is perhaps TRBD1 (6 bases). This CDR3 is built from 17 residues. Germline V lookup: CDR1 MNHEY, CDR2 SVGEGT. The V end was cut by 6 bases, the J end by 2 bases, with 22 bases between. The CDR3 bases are TGTGCCAGCAGCGAACATGCCGGGGGGGGCGTAAACACTGAAGCTTTCTTT. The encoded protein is CASSEHAGGGVNTEAFF.

Here the CDR3 DNA reads TGTGCCAGCAGCGCGACGGCGGGCCTCAAGCTTGGCTACACCTTC. Its translation is CASSATAGLKLGYTF. The V gene is TRBV7-8, the J gene TRBJ1-2; D gene ambiguous. Per germline, CDR1 SGHVS and CDR2 FQNEAQ. There are 15 residues in the CDR3. Trimming shortened V by 5 bases and J by 7 bases, and 20 bases separated the two germline ends.

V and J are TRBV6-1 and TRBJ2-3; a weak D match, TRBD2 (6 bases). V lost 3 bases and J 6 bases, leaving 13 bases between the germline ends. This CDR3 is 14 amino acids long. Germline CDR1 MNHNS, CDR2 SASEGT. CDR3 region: CASSDEAGLDTQYF. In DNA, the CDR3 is TGTGCCAGCAGTGACGAGGCGGGGTTGGATACGCAGTATTTT.

CDR3 in DNA: TGTGCCAGCACCGGGGGGGGCGCGAACACCGGGGAGCTGTTTTTT. Translating gives CASTGGGANTGELFF. V gene TRBV6-5 combines with J gene TRBJ2-2; 8 bases match TRBD2. The V gene's germline CDR1 is MNHEY and CDR2 SVGAGI. Trimming took 7 bases from V and 0 from J; bases not matched to a gene: 4. The CDR3 consists of 15 residues.

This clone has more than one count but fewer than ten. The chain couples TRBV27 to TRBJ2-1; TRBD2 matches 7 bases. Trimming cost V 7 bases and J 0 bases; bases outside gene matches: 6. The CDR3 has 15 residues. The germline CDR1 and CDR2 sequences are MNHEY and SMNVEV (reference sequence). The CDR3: CASTGGTSSYNEQFF. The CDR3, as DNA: TGTGCCAGCACGGGGGGAACCAGCTCCTACAATGAGCAGTTCTTC.

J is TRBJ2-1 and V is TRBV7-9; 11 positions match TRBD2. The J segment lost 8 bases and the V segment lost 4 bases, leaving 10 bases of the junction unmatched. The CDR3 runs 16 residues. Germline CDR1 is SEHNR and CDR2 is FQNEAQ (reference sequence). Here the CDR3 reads CASSSSSGGYRDEQFF. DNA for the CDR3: TGTGCCAGCAGCTCGTCTAGCGGGGGGTATAGGGATGAGCAGTTCTTC.

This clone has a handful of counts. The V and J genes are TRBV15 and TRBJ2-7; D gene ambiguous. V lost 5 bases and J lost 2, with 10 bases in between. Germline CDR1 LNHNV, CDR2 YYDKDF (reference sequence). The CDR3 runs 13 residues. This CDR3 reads CATSLLTAYEQYF. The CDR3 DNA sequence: TGTGCCACCAGCTTACTCACGGCCTACGAGCAGTACTTC.

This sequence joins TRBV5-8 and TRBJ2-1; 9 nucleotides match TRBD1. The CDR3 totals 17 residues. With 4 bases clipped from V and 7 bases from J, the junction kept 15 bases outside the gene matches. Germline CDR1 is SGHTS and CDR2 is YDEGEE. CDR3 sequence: CASSLIGRDRVGNEQFF. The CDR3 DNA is TGTGCCAGCAGCCTTATTGGACGGGACAGGGTAGGAAATGAGCAGTTCTTC.